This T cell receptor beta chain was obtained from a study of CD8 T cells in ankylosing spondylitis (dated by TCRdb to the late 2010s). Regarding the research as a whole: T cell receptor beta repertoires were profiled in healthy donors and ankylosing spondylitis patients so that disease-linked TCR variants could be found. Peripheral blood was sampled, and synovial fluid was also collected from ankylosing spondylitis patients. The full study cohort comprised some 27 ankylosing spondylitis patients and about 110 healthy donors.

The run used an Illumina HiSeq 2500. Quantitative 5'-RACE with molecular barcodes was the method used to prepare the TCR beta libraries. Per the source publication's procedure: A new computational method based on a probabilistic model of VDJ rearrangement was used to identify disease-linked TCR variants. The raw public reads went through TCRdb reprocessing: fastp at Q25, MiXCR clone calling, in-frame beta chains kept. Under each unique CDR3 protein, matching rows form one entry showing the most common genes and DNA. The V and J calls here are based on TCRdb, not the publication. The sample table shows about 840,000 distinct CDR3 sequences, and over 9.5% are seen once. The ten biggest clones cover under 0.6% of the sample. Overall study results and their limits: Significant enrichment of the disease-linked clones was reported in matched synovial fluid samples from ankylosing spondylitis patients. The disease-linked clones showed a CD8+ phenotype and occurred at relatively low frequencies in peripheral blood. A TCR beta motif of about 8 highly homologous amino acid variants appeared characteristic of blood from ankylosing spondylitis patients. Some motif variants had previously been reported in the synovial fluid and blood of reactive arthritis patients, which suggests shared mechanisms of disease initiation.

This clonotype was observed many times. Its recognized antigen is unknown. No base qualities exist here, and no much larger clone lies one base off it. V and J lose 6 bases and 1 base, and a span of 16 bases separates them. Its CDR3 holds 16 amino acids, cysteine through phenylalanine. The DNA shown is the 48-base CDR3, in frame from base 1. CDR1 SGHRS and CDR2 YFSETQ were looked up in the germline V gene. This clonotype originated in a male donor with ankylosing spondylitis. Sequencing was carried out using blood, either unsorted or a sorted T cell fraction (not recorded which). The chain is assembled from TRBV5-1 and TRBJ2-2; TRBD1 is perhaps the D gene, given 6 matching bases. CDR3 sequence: CASIAGAARNTGELFF. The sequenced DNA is TGCGCCAGCATCGCAGGGGCCGCCCGGAACACCGGGGAGCTGTTTTTT. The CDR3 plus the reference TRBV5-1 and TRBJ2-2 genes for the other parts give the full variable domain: KAGVTQTPRYLIKTRGQQVTLSCSPISGHRSVSWYQQTPGQGLQFLFEYFSETQRNKGNFPGRFSGRQFSNSRSEMNVSTLELGDSALYLCASIAGAARNTGELFFGEGSRLTVL.